One and the same sample provided the 6 T cell receptor beta chains below, sequenced in a study of T cell clones after liver transplantation. Here immunoSEQ multiplex PCR was the method, and the copy in TCRdb shows in-frame clones only, minus some. The profile shows about 75,000 clones, less than 90% of them singletons. Source: CD4+ T cells from blood, taken roughly 48 months after liver transplant. The receptors shown here come from a human patient who received a liver transplant. The graft donor may be the source of some T cells.

This rearrangement joins TRBV5-1 to TRBJ2-1; TRBD1 might be the D (6 bases). The CDR3 runs to 13 residues. The V end lost 4 bases, the J end lost 6 bases, and 11 bases lay between the germline ends. CDR1 SGHRS and CDR2 YFSETQ come from the germline V gene. The CDR3 region is CASSPGQINEQFF. In DNA, the CDR3 is TGCGCCAGCAGCCCAGGACAGATCAATGAGCAGTTCTTC.

This chain joins TRBV19 and TRBJ2-2; D gene uncertain. Germline values: CDR1 LNHDA, CDR2 SQIVND (reference sequence). V was clipped by 8 bases and J by 6 bases, with 10 bases between them. The CDR3 contains 12 residues. CDR3 amino acids: CASDKFAGELFF. The CDR3 nucleotides read TGTGCCAGTGACAAGTTCGCCGGGGAGCTGTTTTTT.

V usage is TRBV5-1 and J usage is TRBJ1-6; tentatively, D is TRBD1 (5 bases). Looked up from germline, CDR1 is SGHRS and CDR2 is YFSETQ. This CDR3 region has 13 residues. V was pared by 5 bases and J by 5 bases, with 8 bases between. CDR3 sequence (DNA): TGCGCCAGCAGGGACACGAATAATTCACCCCTCCACTTT. Its protein is CASRDTNNSPLHF.

The chain combines TRBV5-4 with TRBJ1-6; D gene uncertain. V shed 4 bases and J shed 9 bases, with 17 bases lying between them. Germline V lookup: CDR1 SGHNT, CDR2 YYREEE (reference sequence). The CDR3 loop spans 15 amino acids. The CDR3 region is CASSPGLGSGSPLHF. In DNA, the CDR3 is TGTGCCAGCAGCCCCGGGTTGGGGTCGGGTTCACCCCTCCACTTT.

J is TRBJ2-5 and V is TRBV4-1; 10 bases match TRBD1. CDR1 and CDR2 from the germline V gene are MGHRA and YSYEKL. With V trimmed by 4 bases and J by 4 bases, 3 bases remained unmatched. The CDR3 spans 14 residues. The CDR3 nucleotides read TGCGCCAGCAGCCTGCGGACAGGGGGAGAGACCCAGTACTTC. Protein product: CASSLRTGGETQYF.

The chain joins TRBV6-5 to TRBJ2-5; 7 bases match TRBD2. This CDR3 region has 15 residues. With 5 bases clipped from V and 1 base from J, the junction kept 7 bases outside the gene matches. The germline V gene encodes CDR1 MNHEY and CDR2 SVGAGI. CDR3 sequence: CASSPGTKSQETQYF. The CDR3 region has the DNA TGTGCCAGCAGTCCCGGGACTAAGTCCCAAGAGACCCAGTACTTC.